This T cell receptor (beta chain) came from a study of neurological immune-mediated disorders. Findings and limits, study-wide: The most TCR clonal expansion was seen in HTLV-1-associated myelopathy, whereas the least was seen in multiple sclerosis, below the level in healthy controls. Private repertoires in all groups were suggested, as expanded clones shared no CDR3 amino acid sequences across subjects.

This clonotype was seen repeatedly, ten times or more. Antigen unknown. Germline assignment: CDR1 MNHEY and CDR2 SMNVEV (reference sequence). J gave up 3 bases and V 6 bases, and 0 bases lay outside the gene matches. CDR3 length: 12 residues. Healthy control samples came from blood bank volunteers in Maryland, USA. A single record per CDR3 protein comes from TCRdb applying MiXCR to the 5' RACE reads. Here the sample spans 40,000 or so distinct CDR3 sequences, 6% to 8.5% being singletons. This TCR was recovered from a middle-aged woman in good health. V gene TRBV27 combines with J gene TRBJ2-5; 8 bases map to TRBD1. The sample comprised PBMCs. This CDR3 is CASRTGEETQYF. CDR3 coding DNA: TGTGCCAGCAGGACAGGGGAAGAGACCCAGTACTTC.